This T cell receptor beta chain came from a study of regulatory T cells in long-lasting Graves disease. TCR beta libraries were built with iRepertoire HTBI primers and Arm-PCR of CDR3 regions. TCRdb reprocessed the multiplex PCR reads with MiXCR, giving one entry per CDR3 protein. This table holds hundreds of thousands of distinct CDR3 sequences, roughly 14% found once. Study results and limitations: Patients with persistent disease showed a bias toward TRBV28, TRBJ1-2 and TRBJ2-5.

Concerning this clonotype itself: The antigen remains undetermined.

Time point in this sample: newly diagnosed GD, antithyroid drugs for less than 3 months. The authors made the TCR library using RNA they extracted from PBMCs. V dropped 3 bases and J dropped 5; count of bases not matched to a gene: 7. The germline V gene has CDR1 SGHRS and CDR2 YFSETQ. This CDR3 region has 14 residues. The sample was also reused in another study, on T cells in Graves' hyperthyroidism and ophthalmopathy.

This sequence was found in a man aged 25 to 40 with Graves disease. Material: peripheral blood mononuclear cells (PBMCs), obtained at new diagnosis, from a patient treated with antithyroid drugs. The chain employs TRBV5-1 and TRBJ2-7; the match to TRBD2 covers 8 bases. The CDR3 spells CASSSRGGINEQYF. CDR3 in DNA: TGCGCCAGCAGCTCCCGGGGGGGGATAAACGAGCAGTACTTC.